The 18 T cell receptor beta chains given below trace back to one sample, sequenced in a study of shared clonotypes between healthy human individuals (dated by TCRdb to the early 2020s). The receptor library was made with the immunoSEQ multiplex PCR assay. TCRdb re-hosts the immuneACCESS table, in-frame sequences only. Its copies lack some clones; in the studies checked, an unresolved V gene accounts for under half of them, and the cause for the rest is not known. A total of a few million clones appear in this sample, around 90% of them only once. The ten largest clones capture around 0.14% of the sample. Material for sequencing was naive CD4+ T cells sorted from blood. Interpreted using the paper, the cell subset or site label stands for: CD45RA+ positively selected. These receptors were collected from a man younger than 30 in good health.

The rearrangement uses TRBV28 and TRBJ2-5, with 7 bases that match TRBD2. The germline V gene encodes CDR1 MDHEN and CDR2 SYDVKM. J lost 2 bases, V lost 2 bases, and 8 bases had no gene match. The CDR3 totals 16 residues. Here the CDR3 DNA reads TGTGCCAGCAGTTTAGAGCCCGGACTAGTTCAAGAGACCCAGTACTTC. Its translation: CASSLEPGLVQETQYF.

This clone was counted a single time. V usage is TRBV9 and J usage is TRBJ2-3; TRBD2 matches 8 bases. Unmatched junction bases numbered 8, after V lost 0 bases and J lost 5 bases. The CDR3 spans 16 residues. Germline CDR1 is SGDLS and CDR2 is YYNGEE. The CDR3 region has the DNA TGTGCCAGCAGCGTAGGGCCCCCCCTAGCGGGAGATACGCAGTATTTT. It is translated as CASSVGPPLAGDTQYF.

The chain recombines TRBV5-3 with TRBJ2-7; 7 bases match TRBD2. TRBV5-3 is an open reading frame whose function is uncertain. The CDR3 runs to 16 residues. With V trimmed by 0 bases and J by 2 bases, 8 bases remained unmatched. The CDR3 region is CARSLAELAETYEQYF. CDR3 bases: TGTGCCAGAAGCTTGGCCGAGCTAGCGGAAACCTACGAGCAGTACTTC.

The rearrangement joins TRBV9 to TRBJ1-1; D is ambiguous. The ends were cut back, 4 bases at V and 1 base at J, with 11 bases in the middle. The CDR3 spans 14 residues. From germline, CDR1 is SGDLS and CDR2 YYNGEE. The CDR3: CASSPHGGNTEAFF. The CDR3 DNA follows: TGTGCCAGCAGCCCCCATGGAGGGAACACTGAAGCTTTCTTT.

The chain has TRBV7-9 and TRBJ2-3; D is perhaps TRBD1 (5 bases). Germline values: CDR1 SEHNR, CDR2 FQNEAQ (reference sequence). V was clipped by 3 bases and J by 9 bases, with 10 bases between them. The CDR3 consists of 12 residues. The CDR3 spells CASSFGAATQYF. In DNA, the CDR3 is TGTGCCAGCAGCTTTGGGGCCGCCACGCAGTATTTT. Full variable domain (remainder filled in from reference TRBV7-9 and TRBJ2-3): DTGVSQNPRHKITKRGQNVTFRCDPISEHNRLYWYRQTLGQGPEFLTYFQNEAQLEKSRLLSDRFSAERPKGSFSTLEIQRTEQGDSAMYLCASSFGAATQYFGPGTRLTVL.

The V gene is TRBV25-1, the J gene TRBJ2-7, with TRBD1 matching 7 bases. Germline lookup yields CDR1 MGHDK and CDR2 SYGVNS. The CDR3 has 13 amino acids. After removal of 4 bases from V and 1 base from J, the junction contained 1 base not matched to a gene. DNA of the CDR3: TGTGCCAGCAGTGCGACAGGGTCCTACGAGCAGTACTTC. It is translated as CASSATGSYEQYF.

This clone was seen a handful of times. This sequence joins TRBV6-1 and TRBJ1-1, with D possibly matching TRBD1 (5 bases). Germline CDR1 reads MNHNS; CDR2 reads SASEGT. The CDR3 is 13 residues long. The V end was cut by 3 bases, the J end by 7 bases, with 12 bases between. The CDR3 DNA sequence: TGTGCCAGCAGTGAGACAGCGCTTTTTGAAGCTTTCTTT. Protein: CASSETALFEAFF.

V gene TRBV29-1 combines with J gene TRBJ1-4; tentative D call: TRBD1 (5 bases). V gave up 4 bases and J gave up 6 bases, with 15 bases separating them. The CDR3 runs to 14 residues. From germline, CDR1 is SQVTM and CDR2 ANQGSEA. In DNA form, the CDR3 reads TGCAGCGTTGCCGGAGGACAAGGCTATGAAAAACTGTTTTTT. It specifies CSVAGGQGYEKLFF.

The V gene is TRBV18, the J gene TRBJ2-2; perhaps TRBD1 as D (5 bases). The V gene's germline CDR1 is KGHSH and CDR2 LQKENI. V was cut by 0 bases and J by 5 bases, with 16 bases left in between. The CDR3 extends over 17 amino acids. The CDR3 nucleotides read TGTGCCAGCTCACCACCTATTGGCAGGGATGGTACCGGGGAGCTGTTTTTT. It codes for CASSPPIGRDGTGELFF.

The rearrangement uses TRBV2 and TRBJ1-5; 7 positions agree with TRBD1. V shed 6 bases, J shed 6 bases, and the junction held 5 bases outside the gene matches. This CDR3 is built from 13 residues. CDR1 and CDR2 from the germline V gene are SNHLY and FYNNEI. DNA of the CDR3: TGTGCCAGCAGGGACAGGAACAGTCAGCCCCAGCATTTT. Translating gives CASRDRNSQPQHF.

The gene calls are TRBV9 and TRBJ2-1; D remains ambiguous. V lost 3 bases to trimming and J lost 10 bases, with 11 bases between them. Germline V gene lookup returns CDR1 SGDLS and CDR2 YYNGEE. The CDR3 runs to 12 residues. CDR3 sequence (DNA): TGTGCCAGCAGCGCCTCCCTTAGCGAGCAGTTCTTC. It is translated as CASSASLSEQFF. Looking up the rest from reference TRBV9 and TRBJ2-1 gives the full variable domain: DSGVTQTPKHLITATGQRVTLRCSPRSGDLSVYWYQQSLDQGLQFLIQYYNGEERAKGNILERFSAQQFPDLHSELNLSSLELGDSALYFCASSASLSEQFFGPGTRLTVL.

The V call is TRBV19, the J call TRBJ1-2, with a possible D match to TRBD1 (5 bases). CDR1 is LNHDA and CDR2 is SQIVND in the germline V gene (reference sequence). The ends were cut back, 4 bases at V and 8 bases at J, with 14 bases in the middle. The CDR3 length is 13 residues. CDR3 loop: CASSSGIRGGYTF. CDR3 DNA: TGTGCCAGTAGTAGCGGCATTCGGGGCGGCTACACCTTC.

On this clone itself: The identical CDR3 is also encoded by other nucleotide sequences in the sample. CDR3 region: CASRGSYEQYF. For the CDR3, the DNA is TGCGCCAGCAGGGGGTCCTACGAGCAGTACTTC. The chain is built from TRBV10-2 and TRBJ2-7; unclear D gene. CDR3 size: 11 residues. CDR1 is WSHSY, CDR2 SAAADI, per germline. Deletions cut 6 bases from V and 1 base from J, with 4 bases between.

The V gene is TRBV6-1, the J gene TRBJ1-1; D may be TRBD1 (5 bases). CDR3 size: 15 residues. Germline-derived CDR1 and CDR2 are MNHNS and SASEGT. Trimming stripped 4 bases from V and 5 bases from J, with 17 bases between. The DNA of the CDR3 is TGTGCCAGCAGTGGAGTGTCCCAGGGAGGGACTGAAGCTTTCTTT. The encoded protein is CASSGVSQGGTEAFF.

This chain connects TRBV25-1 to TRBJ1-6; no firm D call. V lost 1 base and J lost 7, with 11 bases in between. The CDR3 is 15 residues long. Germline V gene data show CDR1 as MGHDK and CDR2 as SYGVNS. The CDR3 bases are TGTGCCAGCAGTGAATCCCTCGTGGGAAATTCACCCCTCCACTTT. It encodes CASSESLVGNSPLHF.

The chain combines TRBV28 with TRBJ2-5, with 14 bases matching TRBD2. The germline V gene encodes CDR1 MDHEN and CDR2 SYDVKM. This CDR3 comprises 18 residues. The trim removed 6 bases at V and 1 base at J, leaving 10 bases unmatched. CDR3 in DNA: TGTGCCAGCAGCCTGCCCGGGACTAGCGGGGGTACCCAAGAGACCCAGTACTTC. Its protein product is CASSLPGTSGGTQETQYF.

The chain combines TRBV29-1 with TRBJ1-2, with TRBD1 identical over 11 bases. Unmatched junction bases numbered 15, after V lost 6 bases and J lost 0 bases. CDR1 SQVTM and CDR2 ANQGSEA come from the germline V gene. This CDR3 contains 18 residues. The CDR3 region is CSVSKGTGGSATNYGYTF. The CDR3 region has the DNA TGCAGCGTCTCTAAAGGGACAGGGGGTTCGGCAACTAACTATGGCTACACCTTC.

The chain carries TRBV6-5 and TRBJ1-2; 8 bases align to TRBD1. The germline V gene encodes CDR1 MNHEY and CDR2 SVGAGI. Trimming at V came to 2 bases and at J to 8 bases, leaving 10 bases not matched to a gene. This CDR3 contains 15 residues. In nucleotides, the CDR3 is TGTGCCAGCAGTTACCTGACTGGACAGGGAAGAGGCTACACCTTC. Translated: CASSYLTGQGRGYTF.